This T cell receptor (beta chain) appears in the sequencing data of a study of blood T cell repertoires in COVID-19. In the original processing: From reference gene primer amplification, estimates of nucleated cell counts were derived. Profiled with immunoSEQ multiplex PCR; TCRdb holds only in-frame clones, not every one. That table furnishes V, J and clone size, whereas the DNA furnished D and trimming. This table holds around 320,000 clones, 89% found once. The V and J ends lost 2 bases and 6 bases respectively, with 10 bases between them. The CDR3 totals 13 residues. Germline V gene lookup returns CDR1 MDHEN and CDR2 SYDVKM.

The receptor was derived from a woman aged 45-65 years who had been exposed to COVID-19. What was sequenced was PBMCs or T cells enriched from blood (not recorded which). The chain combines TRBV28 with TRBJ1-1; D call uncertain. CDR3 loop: CASSLIGVAEAFF. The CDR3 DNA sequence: TGTGCCAGCAGTTTAATTGGAGTCGCTGAAGCTTTCTTT.